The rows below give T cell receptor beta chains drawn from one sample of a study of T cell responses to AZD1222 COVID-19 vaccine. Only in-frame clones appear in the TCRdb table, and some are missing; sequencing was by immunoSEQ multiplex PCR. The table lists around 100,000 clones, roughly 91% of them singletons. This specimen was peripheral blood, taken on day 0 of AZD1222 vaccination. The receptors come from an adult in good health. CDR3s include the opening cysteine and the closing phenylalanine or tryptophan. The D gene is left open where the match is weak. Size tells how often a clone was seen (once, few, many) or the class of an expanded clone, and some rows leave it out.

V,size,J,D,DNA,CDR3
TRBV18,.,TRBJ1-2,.,TGTGCCAGCTCACCACCAAGGTCTACAGGGAGCGGTGGCTACACCTTC,CASSPPRSTGSGGYTF
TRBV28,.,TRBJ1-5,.,TGTGCCAGCAGAAGGACGGTAAATAGCAATCAGCCCCAGCATTTT,CASRRTVNSNQPQHF
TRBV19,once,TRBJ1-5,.,TGTGCCAGTAAAGTGCAGGGCCAGTCCGATCAGCCCCAGCATTTT,CASKVQGQSDQPQHF
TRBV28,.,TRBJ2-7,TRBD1,TGTGCCAGCATTCCGGGACAGGGGTACGAGCAGTACTTC,CASIPGQGYEQYF
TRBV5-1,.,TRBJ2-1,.,TGCGCCAGCAGCTTGGCGCACTCCATAGGGGGCAATGAGCAGTTCTTC,CASSLAHSIGGNEQFF
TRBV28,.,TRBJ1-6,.,TGTGCCAGCAGCCTGATAGGGAGTTGTTCACCCCTCCACTTT,CASSLIGSCSPLHF
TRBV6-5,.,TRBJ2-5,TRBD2,TGTGCCAGCACCCTCGCCACAGCGGGAGGAGAGACCCAGTACTTC,CASTLATAGGETQYF
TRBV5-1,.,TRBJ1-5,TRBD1,TGCGCCAGCAGCAAGACAGGGATATTCGATCAGCCCCAGCATTTT,CASSKTGIFDQPQHF
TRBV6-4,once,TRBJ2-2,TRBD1,TGTGCCAGCAGTGCCCAGGGACAGGGGACCGGGGAGCTGTTTTTT,CASSAQGQGTGELFF
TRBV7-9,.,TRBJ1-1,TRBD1,TGTGCCAGCAGCTCCTTTTCAGGGGGGTACGCGAACACTGAAGCTTTCTTT,CASSSFSGGYANTEAFF
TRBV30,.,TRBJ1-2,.,TGTGCCTGGCGGGACAAATCTAACTATGGCTACACCTTC,CAWRDKSNYGYTF
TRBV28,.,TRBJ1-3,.,TGTGCCAGCAGCCCCTTCAGGGTCTCTGGAAACACCATATATTTT,CASSPFRVSGNTIYF
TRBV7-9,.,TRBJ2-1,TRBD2,TGTGCCAGCAGCTTAGGCCTCCCGCGGGGGTCGATGGCCTACAATGAGCAGTTCTTC,CASSLGLPRGSMAYNEQFF
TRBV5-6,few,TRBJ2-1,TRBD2,TGTGCCAGCAGCCCTCTAGCGGGTGGCACCTACAATGAGCAGTTCTTC,CASSPLAGGTYNEQFF
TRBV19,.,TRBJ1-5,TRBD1,TGTGCCAGTAGTAGAATCCTGACAGGGGGACTTAGCAATCAGCCCCAGCATTTT,CASSRILTGGLSNQPQHF
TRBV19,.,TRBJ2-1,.,TGTGCCAGTAGTATTCGACTAGACAATGAGCAGTTCTTC,CASSIRLDNEQFF
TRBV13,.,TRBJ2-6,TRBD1,TGTGCCAGCAGCCCCGAAGGGGGCGATTTATCTGGGGCCAACGTCCTGACTTTC,CASSPEGGDLSGANVLTF
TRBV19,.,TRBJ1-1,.,TGTGCCAGTGGATTCCTCCAGGGGCCGGGTGAAGCTTTCTTT,CASGFLQGPGEAFF
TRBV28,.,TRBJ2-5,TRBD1,TGTGCCAGCCGCAGGGGGCTCGCGATAGAGACCCAGTACTTC,CASRRGLAIETQYF
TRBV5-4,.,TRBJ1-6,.,TGTGCCAGCAGCTTGGAGAGTAATTCACCCCTCCACTTT,CASSLESNSPLHF
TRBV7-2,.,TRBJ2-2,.,TGTGCCAGCAGCTCGACAGCTACGAACACCGGGGAGCTGTTTTTT,CASSSTATNTGELFF
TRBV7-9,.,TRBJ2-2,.,TGTGCCAGCAGCTTAGGCCGGGGGAATCTTAACACCGGGGAGCTGTTTTTT,CASSLGRGNLNTGELFF
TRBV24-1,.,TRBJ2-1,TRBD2,TGTGCCACCAGTGACGCTCTAGCGGTCTACAATGAGCAGTTCTTC,CATSDALAVYNEQFF
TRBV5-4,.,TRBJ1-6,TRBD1,TGTGCCAGCAGCTTGGGTTCGGCCAGGGGGTATAATTCACCCCTCCACTTT,CASSLGSARGYNSPLHF